This TCR beta chain was captured by sequencing in a study of cytomegalovirus exposure and HLA in healthy donors. V lost 4 bases to trimming and J lost 3 bases, with 4 bases between them. CDR3 size: 11 residues. Germline CDR1 is SEHNR and CDR2 is FQNEAQ (reference sequence). Samples came from healthy bone marrow donors. PCR amplification relied on 60 Vbeta primers (plus 13 Jbeta primers). Clones were sequenced by immunoSEQ multiplex PCR, and TCRdb holds only the in-frame ones, with some missing. In the table there are 100,000 to 150,000 clones, 15% to 20% of which are singletons. Sequencing input: PBMCs. The sequence came from a female donor in good health and CMV-seropositive. The chain links TRBV7-9 to TRBJ2-7; D gene unclear. The CDR3 is CASSSYYEQYF. The CDR3 DNA reads TGTGCCAGCAGCTCTTACTACGAGCAGTACTTC.